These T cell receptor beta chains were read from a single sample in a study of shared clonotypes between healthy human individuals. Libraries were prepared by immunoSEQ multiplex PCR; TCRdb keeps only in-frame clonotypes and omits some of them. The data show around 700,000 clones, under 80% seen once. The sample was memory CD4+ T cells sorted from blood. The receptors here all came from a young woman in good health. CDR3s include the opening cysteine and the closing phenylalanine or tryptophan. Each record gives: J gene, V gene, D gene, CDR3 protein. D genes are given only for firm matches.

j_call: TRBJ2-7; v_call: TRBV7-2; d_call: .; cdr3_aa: CASSLLLSRGGGHEQYF
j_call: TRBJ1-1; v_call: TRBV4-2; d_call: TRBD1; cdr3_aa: CASSQERQGARSEAFF
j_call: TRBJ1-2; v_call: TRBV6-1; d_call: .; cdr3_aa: CASSTRVSNYGYTF
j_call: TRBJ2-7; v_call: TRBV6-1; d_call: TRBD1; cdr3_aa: CASKGTGPFEQYF
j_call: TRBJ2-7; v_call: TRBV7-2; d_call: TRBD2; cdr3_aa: CASSPGLAGTYEQYF
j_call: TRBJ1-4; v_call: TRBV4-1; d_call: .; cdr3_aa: CASSQSTDGSNEKLFF
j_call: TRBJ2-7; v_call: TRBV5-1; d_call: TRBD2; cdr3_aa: CASASGTSGLEQYF
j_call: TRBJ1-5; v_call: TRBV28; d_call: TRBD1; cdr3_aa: CASSKDRGFSNQPQHF
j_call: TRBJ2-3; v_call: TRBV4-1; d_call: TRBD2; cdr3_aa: CASSQDYSGRAWGPDTQYF
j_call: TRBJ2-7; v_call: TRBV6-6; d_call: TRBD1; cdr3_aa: CASRGQTESYEQYF
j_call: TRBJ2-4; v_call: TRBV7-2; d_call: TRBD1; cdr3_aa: CASSARDRGQIGDIQYF
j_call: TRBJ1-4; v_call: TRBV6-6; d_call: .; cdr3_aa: CASIGTGLEKLFF
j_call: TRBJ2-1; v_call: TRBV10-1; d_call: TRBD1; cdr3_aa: CASSVSGGLINEQFF
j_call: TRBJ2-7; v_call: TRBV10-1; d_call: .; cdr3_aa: CASSESQGRYEQYF
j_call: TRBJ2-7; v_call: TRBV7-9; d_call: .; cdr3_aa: CASSSYGVVYEQYF
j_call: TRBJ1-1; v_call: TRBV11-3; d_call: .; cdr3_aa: CASSSSGNTEAFF
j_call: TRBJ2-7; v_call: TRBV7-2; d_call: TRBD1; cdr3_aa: CASSHGLGRGTYEQYF
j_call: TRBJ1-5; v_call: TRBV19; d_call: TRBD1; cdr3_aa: CASGTEANQPQHF
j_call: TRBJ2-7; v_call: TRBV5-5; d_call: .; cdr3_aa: CASSLKFAGPRSYEQYF
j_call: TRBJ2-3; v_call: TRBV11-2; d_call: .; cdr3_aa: CASSRTLAVSTDTQYF
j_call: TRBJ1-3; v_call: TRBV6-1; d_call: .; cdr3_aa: CASSEAALRRSGNTIYF
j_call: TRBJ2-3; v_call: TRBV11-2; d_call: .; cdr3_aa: CASSSARFSDTQYF
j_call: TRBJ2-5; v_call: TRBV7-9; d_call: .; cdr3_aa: CASSLVTKWETQYF
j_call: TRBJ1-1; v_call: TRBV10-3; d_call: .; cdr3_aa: CAISVGGFGTEAFF
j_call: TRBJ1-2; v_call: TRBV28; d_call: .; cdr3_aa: CASPMYGYTF
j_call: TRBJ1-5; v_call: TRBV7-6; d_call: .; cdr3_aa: CASSLVAEDQPQHF
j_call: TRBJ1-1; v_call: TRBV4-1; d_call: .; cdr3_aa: CASSPMTANTEAFF
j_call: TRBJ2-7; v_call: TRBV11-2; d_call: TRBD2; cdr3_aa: CASSLVASASGMAYEQYF
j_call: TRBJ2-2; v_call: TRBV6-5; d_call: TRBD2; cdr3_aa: CASSYEGLATGELFF
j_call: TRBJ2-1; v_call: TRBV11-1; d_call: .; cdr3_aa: CASSLAEEDEQFF
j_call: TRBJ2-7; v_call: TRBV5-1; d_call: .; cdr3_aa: CASSLGTVGLEQYF
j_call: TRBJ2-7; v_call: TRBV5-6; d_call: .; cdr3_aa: CASSPTPVGLYEQYF
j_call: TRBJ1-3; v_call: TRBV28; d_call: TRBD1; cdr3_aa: CASSPGTATNTIYF
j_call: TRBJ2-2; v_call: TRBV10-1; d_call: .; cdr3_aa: CASSGGAGELFF
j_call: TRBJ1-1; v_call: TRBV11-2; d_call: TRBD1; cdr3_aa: CASSPRTGVGVNTEAFF
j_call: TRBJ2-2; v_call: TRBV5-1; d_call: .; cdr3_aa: CASSLYPLGATGELFF
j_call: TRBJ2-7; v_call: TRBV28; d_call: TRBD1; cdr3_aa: CASKPQGYEQYF
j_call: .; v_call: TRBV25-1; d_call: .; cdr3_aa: CASSEYRQKSYEQYF
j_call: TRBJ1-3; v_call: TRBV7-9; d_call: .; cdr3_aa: CASSYRAEAGNTIYF
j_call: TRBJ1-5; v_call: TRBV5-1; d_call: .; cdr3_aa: CASSPSGQSVNEPQHF
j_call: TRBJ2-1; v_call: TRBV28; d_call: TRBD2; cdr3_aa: CASSAEGLAGVREQFF
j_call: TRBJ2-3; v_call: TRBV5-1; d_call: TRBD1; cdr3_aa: CASTSPLTGGDTQYF
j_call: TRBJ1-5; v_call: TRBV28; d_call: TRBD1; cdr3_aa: CASRVSGTGNQPQHF
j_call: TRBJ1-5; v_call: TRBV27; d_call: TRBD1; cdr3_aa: CASSTPPGTGRQPQHF
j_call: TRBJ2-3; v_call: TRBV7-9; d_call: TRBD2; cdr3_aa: CASSLRAGGPTDTQYF
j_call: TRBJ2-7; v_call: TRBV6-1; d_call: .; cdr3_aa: CASIRAYEQYF
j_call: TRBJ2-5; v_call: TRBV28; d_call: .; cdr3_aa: CASSNSGSSQETQYF
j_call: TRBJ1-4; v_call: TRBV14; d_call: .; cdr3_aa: CASSRAFRGKLFF